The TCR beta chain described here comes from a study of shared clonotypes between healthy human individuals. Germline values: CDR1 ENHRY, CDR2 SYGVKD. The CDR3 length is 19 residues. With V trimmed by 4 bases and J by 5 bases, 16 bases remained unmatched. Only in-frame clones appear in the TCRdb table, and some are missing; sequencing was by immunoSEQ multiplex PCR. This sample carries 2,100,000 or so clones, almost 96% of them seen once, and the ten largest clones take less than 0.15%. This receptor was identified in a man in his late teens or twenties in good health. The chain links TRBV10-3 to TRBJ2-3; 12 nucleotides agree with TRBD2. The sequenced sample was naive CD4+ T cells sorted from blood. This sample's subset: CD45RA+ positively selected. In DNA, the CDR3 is TGTGCCATCAGTGGGGACAGGGAAACCGGGACTAGCGGGTTAGATACGCAGTATTTT. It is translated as CAISGDRETGTSGLDTQYF.